This is a list of T cell receptor beta chains from one sample in a study of neurological immune-mediated disorders. One entry per CDR3 protein, called by TCRdb with MiXCR from the 5' RACE reads. The table lists some 57,000 distinct CDR3 sequences, 3% to 4.5% of them singletons, with 6.5% in the top ten. Material for sequencing was PBMCs. These receptors were collected from a man aged 60 to 69 with multiple sclerosis. CDR3s include the opening cysteine and the closing phenylalanine or tryptophan. The order of the fields is J gene, V gene, D gene, clone size, CDR3 DNA, CDR3 protein. The D gene is left open where the match is weak. A row's size may be missing; if present it is once, few, many or a size class.

TRBJ2-7,TRBV5-1,-,many,TGCGCCAGCAGCTTGCACTCACGCTCCTACGAGCAGTACTTC,CASSLHSRSYEQYF
TRBJ1-4,TRBV24-1,-,many,TGTGCCACCAGTGGGGACAAGAGTGAAAAACTGTTTTTT,CATSGDKSEKLFF
TRBJ2-1,TRBV18,-,many,TGTGCCAGCTCACCAAGGCAGGGCGGTGAGCAGTTCTTC,CASSPRQGGEQFF
TRBJ1-1,TRBV5-1,TRBD1,many,TGCGCCAGCAGTCCAAGACAGGGGGCTATGAACACTGAAGCTTTCTTT,CASSPRQGAMNTEAFF
TRBJ2-7,TRBV20-1,TRBD1,many,TGCAGTGCTAGAGATTTTATGCCGACAGGGGCCCATTGGTTGGCGTACTTC,CSARDFMPTGAHWLAYF
TRBJ1-2,TRBV10-1,-,-,TGCGCCAGCAGTGCGTGGACAGACCCGCGAGGCTACACCTTC,CASSAWTDPRGYTF
TRBJ1-5,TRBV6-1,TRBD1,many,TGTGCCAGCAGCGGGACAGATGATCAGCCCCAGCATTTT,CASSGTDDQPQHF
TRBJ2-3,TRBV20-1,TRBD2,many,TGCAGTGTTCCGGGACTACCTAGCACAGATACGCAGTATTTT,CSVPGLPSTDTQYF
TRBJ1-6,TRBV20-1,-,many,TGCAGTGCTTCCCCTCATAATGACAATTTGTCACCCCTCCACTTT,CSASPHNDNLSPLHF
TRBJ1-5,TRBV30,-,many,TGTGCCTGGAGTGTACGGGAGAATTATCAGCCCCAGCATTTT,CAWSVRENYQPQHF
TRBJ2-3,TRBV6-1,-,many,TGTGCCAGCAGCCCCGGGGTGCGGGGCACAGATACGCAGTATTTT,CASSPGVRGTDTQYF
TRBJ2-7,TRBV20-1,TRBD1,few,TGCAGTGCTCCACCCTCAGGGACAGGGGGGTACGAGCAGTACTTC,CSAPPSGTGGYEQYF
TRBJ2-1,TRBV10-2,-,many,TGCGCCAGCGGCGGGGATTCCTTGTCCTACAATGAGCAGTTCTTC,CASGGDSLSYNEQFF
TRBJ2-1,TRBV2,-,many,TGTGCCAGCGTGGAGCTGGGCAGGTCGAATGAGCAGTTCTTC,CASVELGRSNEQFF
TRBJ2-3,TRBV20-1,-,many,TGCAGTGCTAGAGCCTCGAGGACCTGGGTAACAGATACGCAGTATTTT,CSARASRTWVTDTQYF
TRBJ2-1,TRBV10-3,TRBD1,many,TGTGCCATCAGCGGGACAGGTGAAGACAATGAGCAGTTCTTC,CAISGTGEDNEQFF
TRBJ1-6,TRBV15,-,many,TGTGCCACCAGCAGAGACCCGGGGGATTCACCCCTCCACTTT,CATSRDPGDSPLHF
TRBJ2-7,TRBV29-1,-,many,TGCAGCGTTGGGGACACGCTTAACGAGCAGTACTTC,CSVGDTLNEQYF
TRBJ1-3,TRBV12-3/TRBV12-4,-,many,TGTGCCAGCAGTTTCCCGATCCAGGACACCATATATTTT,CASSFPIQDTIYF
TRBJ1-6,TRBV6-5,-,many,TGTGCCAGCACCCCCAGGGCTAGCACCTATAATTCACCCCTCCACTTT,CASTPRASTYNSPLHF
TRBJ1-2,TRBV20-1,-,many,TGCAGTGGTGAGGAGAACTATGGCTACACCTTC,CSGEENYGYTF
TRBJ1-2,TRBV20-1,-,many,TGCAGTGCTCCTCGGACAGACGGATATGGCTACACCTTC,CSAPRTDGYGYTF
TRBJ1-1,TRBV12-3/TRBV12-4,-,few,TGTGCCAGCAGTTTCCAGACAGGGAACACTGAAGCTTTCTTT,CASSFQTGNTEAFF
TRBJ1-3,TRBV7-2,-,many,TGTGCCAGCAGCTTGGGAGGAAACACCATATATTTT,CASSLGGNTIYF
TRBJ2-7,TRBV5-1,-,many,TGCGCCAGCAGCTTGGCCTACGAGCAGTACTTC,CASSLAYEQYF
TRBJ1-5,TRBV30,TRBD1,many,TGTGCCTGGACCCGGACAGGCGGTAATCAGCCCCAGCATTTT,CAWTRTGGNQPQHF
TRBJ2-1,TRBV7-8,-,-,TGTGCCAGCACCTTAGGCCCGGGGCTCTACAATGAGCAGTTCTTC,CASTLGPGLYNEQFF
TRBJ2-7,TRBV6-1,-,many,TGTGCCAGCAGTGAATTCCAGTCCCAGTACTTC,CASSEFQSQYF